This section outlines one T cell receptor (beta chain) sequence together with its context. The antigen is undetermined. These data come from a study of PD-1 blockade in classical Hodgkin lymphoma. Study background: Patients got intravenous nivolumab 3 mg/kg every 2 weeks. The study's findings and limits: Newly diagnosed patients had baseline TCR diversity that was reportedly lower than that of healthy donors. A significant rise in TCR diversity by C4D1 was seen for CD4+ but not CD8+ cells. Exclusion covered patients beginning nivolumab under 1 year post-ASCT.

Time point described: cycle 4 day 1 (C4D1), after five to seven weeks of nivolumab. Every patient relapsed after autologous stem cell transplantation, and brentuximab vedotin exposure varied. After removal of 0 bases from V and 0 bases from J, the junction contained 4 bases not matched to a gene. Germline V CDR1 and CDR2: SGHAT, FQNNGV. The CDR3 runs 16 residues. TCRdb's copy holds only in-frame clones and misses some; the assay was immunoSEQ multiplex PCR. This sample has 99,000 or so clones; 89% occur once, and the top ten carry around 20%. This chain connects TRBV11-2 to TRBJ2-7; TRBD1 matches 8 bases. This sequence was found in a human donor with classical Hodgkin lymphoma. Sequenced material: peripheral blood mononuclear cells (PBMCs), taken before the fourth cycle of nivolumab. DNA of the CDR3: TGTGCCAGCAGCTTAGATTGGGACAGGTCCTCCTACGAGCAGTACTTC. It yields the protein CASSLDWDRSSYEQYF. The whole variable domain, remainder taken from reference TRBV11-2 and TRBJ2-7, is EAGVAQSPRYKIIEKRQSVAFWCNPISGHATLYWYQQILGQGPKLLIQFQNNGVVDDSQLPKDRFSAERLKGVDSTLKIQPAKLEDSAVYLCASSLDWDRSSYEQYFGPGTRLTVT.